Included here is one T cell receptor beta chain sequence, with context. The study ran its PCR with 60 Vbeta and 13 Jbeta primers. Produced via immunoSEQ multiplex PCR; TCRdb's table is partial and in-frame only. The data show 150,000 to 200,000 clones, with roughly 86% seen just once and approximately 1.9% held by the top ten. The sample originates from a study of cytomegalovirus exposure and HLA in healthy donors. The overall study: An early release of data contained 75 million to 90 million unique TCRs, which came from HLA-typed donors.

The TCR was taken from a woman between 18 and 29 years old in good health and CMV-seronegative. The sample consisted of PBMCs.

The chain's CDR3 is CASSLGYRDFNYEQYF. DNA for the CDR3: TGTGCCAGCAGCTTAGGATACCGGGACTTCAACTACGAGCAGTACTTC. The chain has TRBV7-2 and TRBJ2-7; D perhaps matches TRBD2 (6 bases). V gave up 1 base and J gave up 3 bases, with 16 bases separating them. CDR1 and CDR2 (germline): SGHTA, FQGNSA. The CDR3 runs 16 residues.